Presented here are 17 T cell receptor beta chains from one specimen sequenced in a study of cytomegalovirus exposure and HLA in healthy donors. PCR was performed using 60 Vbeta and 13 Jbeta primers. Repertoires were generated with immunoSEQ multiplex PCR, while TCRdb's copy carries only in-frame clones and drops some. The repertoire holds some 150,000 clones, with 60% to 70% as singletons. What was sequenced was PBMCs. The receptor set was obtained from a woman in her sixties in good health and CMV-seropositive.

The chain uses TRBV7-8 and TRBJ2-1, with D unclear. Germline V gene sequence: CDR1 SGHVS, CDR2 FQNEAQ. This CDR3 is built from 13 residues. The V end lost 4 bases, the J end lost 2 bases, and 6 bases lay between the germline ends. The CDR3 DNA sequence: TGTGCCAGCAGCTCCCTAGCCTACAATGAGCAGTTCTTC. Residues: CASSSLAYNEQFF.

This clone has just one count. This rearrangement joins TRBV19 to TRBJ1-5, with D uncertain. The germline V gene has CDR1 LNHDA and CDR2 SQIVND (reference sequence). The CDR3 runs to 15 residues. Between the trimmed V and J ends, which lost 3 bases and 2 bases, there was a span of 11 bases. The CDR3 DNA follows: TGTGCCAGTAGTATCGACTGGGGAGGCAATCAGCCCCAGCATTTT. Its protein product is CASSIDWGGNQPQHF.

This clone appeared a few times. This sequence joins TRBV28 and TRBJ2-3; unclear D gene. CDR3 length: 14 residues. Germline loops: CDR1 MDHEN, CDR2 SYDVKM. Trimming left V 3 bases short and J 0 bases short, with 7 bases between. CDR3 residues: CASSFISSTDTQYF. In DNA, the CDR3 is TGTGCCAGCAGTTTCATCAGTAGCACAGATACGCAGTATTTT.

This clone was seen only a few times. In nucleotides, the CDR3 is TGTGCCAGCAGCTTGGCCGGATGGACAGGGGGCATCTACGAGCAGTACTTC. This gives the protein CASSLAGWTGGIYEQYF. The chain combines TRBV5-8 with TRBJ2-5; 11 nucleotides line up with TRBD1. The end of the DNA is better explained by TRBJ2-7, so the J call may be wrong. The germline gives CDR1 SGHTS, CDR2 YDEGEE. The CDR3 extends over 17 amino acids.

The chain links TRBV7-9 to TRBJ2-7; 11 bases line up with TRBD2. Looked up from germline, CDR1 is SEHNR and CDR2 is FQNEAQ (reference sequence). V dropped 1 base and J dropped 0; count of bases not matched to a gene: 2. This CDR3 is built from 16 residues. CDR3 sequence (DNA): TGTGCCAGCAGCTTAGGACTAGCGGGACTCTCCTACGAGCAGTACTTC. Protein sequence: CASSLGLAGLSYEQYF.

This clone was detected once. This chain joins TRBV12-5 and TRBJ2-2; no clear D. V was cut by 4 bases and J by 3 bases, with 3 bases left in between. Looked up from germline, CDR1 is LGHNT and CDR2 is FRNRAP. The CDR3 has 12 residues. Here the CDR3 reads CASGSDTGELFF. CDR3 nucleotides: TGTGCTAGTGGTTCGGACACCGGGGAGCTGTTTTTT.

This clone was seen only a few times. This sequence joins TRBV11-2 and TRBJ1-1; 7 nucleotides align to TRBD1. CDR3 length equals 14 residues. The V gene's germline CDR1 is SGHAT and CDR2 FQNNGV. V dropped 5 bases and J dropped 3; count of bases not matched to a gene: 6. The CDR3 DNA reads TGTGCCAGCAGCCTGACAGGGAAGGACACTGAAGCTTTCTTT. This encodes CASSLTGKDTEAFF.

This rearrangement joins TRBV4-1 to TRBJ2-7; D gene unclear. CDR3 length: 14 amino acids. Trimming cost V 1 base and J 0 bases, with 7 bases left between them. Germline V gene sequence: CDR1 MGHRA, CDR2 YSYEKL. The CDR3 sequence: CASSQVRSSYEQYF. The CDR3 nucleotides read TGCGCCAGCAGCCAAGTCCGGAGCTCCTACGAGCAGTACTTC.

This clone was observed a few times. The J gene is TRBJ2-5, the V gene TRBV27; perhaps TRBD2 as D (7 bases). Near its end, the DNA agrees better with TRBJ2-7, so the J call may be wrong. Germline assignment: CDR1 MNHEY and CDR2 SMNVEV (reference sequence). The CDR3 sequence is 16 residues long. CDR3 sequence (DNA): TGTGCCAGCAGGGGGGGGCCAACTGCCGTTCATTACGAGCAGTACTTC. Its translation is CASRGGPTAVHYEQYF.

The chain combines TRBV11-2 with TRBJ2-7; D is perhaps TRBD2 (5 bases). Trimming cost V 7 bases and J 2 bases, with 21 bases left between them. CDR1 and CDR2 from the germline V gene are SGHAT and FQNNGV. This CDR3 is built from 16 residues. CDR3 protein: CASTRGSSSRAYEQYF. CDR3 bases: TGTGCCAGCACCCGGGGATCTAGCAGTCGAGCCTACGAGCAGTACTTC.

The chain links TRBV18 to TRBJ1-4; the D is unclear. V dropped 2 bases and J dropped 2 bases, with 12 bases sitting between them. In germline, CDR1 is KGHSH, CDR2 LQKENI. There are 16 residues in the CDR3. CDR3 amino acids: CASSPRSGPTNEKLFF. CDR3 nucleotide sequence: TGTGCCAGCTCACCAAGAAGCGGCCCGACTAATGAAAAACTGTTTTTT.

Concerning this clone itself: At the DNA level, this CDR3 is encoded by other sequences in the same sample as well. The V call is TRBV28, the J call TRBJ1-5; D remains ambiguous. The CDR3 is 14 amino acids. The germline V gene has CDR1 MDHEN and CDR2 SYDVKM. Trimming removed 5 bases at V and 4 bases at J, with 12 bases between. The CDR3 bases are TGTGCCAGCAGTCCCCCGACGGGAAATCAGCCCCAGCATTTT. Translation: CASSPPTGNQPQHF.

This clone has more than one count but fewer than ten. DNA of the CDR3: TGCGCCAGCAGCTTTGAGCGGGGGCCGACCGGGGAGCTGTTTTTT. Its protein is CASSFERGPTGELFF. This chain links TRBV5-1 with TRBJ2-2; 8 nucleotides match TRBD2. V was clipped by 2 bases and J by 5 bases; unmatched bases: 5. The CDR3 totals 15 residues. Germline CDR1 and CDR2: SGHRS and YFSETQ.

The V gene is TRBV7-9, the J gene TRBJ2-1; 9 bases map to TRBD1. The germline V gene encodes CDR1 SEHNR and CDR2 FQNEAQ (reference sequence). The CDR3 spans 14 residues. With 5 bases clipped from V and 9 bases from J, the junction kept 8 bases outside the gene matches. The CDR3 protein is CASSPGTGYPEQFF. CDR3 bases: TGTGCCAGCAGCCCCGGGACAGGGTACCCTGAGCAGTTCTTC.

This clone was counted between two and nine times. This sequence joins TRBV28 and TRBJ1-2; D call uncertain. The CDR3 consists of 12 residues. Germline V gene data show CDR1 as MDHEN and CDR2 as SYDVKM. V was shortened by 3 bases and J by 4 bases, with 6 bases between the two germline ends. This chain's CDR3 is CASSFRSYGYTF. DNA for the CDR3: TGTGCCAGCAGTTTTCGTTCCTATGGCTACACCTTC.

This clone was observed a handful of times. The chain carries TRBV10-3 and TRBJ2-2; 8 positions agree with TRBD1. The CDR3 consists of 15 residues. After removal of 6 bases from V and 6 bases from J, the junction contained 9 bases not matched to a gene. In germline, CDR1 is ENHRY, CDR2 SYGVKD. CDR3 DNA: TGTGCCATCAGCACCCTCCGGACAGGGTCCGGGGAGCTGTTTTTT. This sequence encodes CAISTLRTGSGELFF.

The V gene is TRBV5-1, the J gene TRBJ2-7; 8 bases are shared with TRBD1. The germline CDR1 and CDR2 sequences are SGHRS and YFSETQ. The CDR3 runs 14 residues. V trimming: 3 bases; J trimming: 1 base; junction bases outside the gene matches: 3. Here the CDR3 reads CASSWDRQSYEQYF. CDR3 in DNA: TGCGCCAGCAGCTGGGACAGGCAATCCTACGAGCAGTACTTC.